The entry below describes one TCR beta chain. Clones were sequenced by immunoSEQ multiplex PCR, and TCRdb holds only the in-frame ones, with some missing. This table holds more than 85,000 clones, roughly 80% found once. These data belong to a study of Ad26.COV2.S vaccination and SARS-CoV-2 variants. The CDR3 consists of 14 residues. V was shortened by 6 bases and J by 5 bases, with 16 bases between the two germline ends. The germline CDR1 and CDR2 sequences are MDHEN and SYDVKM. The V and J genes are TRBV28 and TRBJ2-5; TRBD2 might be the D (7 bases). The TCR originated in a human donor who had recovered from COVID-19. This specimen was peripheral blood, taken after recovery from COVID-19. CDR3 in DNA: TGTGCCAGCAGCCAAAGGGGGGGGAGGGAGACCCAGTACTTC. This codes for CASSQRGGRETQYF.